One TCR beta chain is described in this entry. This CDR3 comprises 15 residues. Germline CDR1 is LGHNA and CDR2 is YSLEER. After removal of 1 base from V and 4 bases from J, the junction contained 3 bases not matched to a gene. The record originates from a study of blood T cell repertoires in COVID-19. Background on the study: The study drew acute and convalescent COVID-19 samples from the United States, Italy and Spain. Nucleic acid was either cDNA or gDNA, and it came from T cells, B-cell-depleted T cells, or PBMCs.

In the authors' methods: How many nucleated cells were present was estimated from reference gene primer amplification. Produced via immunoSEQ multiplex PCR; TCRdb's table is partial and in-frame only. V and J calls and clone size come straight from that table; D and trimming were deduced from the DNA. Counted here are around 170,000 clones, 80% to 90% occurring once; the ten biggest clones make up about an eighth. The chain is built from TRBV4-3 and TRBJ2-5, with 10 bases matching TRBD1. This receptor was obtained from a man aged 25 to 40 with active or convalescent COVID-19. Sequencing input: peripheral blood. The CDR3 DNA reads as TGCGCCAGCAGCCAAGCTCGGGACAGGGGAGAGACCCAGTACTTC. Its protein product is CASSQARDRGETQYF.